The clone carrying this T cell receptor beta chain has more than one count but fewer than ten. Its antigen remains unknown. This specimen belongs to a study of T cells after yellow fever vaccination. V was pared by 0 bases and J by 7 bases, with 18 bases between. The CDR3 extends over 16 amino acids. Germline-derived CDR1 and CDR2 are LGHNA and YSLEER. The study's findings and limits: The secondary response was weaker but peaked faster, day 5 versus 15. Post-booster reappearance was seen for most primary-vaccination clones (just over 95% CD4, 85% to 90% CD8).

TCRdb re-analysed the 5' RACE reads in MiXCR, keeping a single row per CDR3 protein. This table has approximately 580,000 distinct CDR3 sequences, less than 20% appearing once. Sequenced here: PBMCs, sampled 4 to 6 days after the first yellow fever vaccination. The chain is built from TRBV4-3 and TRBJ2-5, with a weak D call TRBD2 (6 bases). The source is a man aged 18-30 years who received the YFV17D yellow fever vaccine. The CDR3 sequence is CASSQEYEAGLVTQYF. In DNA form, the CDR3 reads TGCGCCAGCAGCCAAGAATATGAGGCGGGGTTAGTGACCCAGTACTTC.